Listed below are T cell receptor beta chains from one sample, sequenced in a study of tumor and adjacent non-tumor tissue in lung cancer. A single record per CDR3 protein comes from TCRdb applying MiXCR to the multiplex PCR reads. The profile covers more than 60,000 distinct CDR3 sequences, with under 80% appearing a single time and more than 40% taken by the ten largest. The sequenced sample was distant non-tumor lung tissue. The receptors come from a man between 60 and 75 years old with non-small cell lung cancer. Both conserved end residues are part of each CDR3. The order of the fields is V gene, clone size, J gene, D gene, CDR3 DNA, CDR3 protein. D genes are given only for firm matches. The listing skips clone size in some rows; elsewhere it reads once, few, many or a size class.

>TRBV5-1|once|TRBJ2-1|TRBD2
TGCGCCAACCGTCCAATAGCTGGAGGACTAGGTGAGCAGTTCTTC
CANRPIAGGLGEQFF
>TRBV10-2|NA|TRBJ2-3|NA
TGTGCCAGCAGTGAGATGGGGCTCACAGATACGCAGTATTTT
CASSEMGLTDTQYF
>TRBV20-1|NA|TRBJ2-3|NA
TGCAATGCTTATCCGTGGATGGATACGCAGTATTTT
CNAYPWMDTQYF
>TRBV10-3|many|TRBJ2-5|TRBD1
TGTGCCATCAGTTCCGCGTCCCAGGGGGAGGAGACCCAGTACTTC
CAISSASQGEETQYF
>TRBV5-6|NA|TRBJ2-3|NA
TGTACCAGTAGCTTTCATGCAGATACGCAGTATTTT
CTSSFHADTQYF
>TRBV5-6|many|TRBJ2-5|NA
TGTGCCAGCAGCTTGGGGCCGGTATCACCACAGACCCAGTACTTC
CASSLGPVSPQTQYF
>TRBV29-1|NA|TRBJ2-7|NA
TGCAGCGCATCAAGGGGGGGGCAGGGTTCCCACGGGCAGTACTTC
CSASRGGQGSHGQYF
>TRBV7-8|many|TRBJ1-2|TRBD1
TGTGCCAGCAGCTTAGAGGGACAGGGGGCGCTCCCCTATGGCTACACCTTC
CASSLEGQGALPYGYTF
>TRBV12-3/TRBV12-4|NA|TRBJ2-7|NA
TGTGCCAGCAGTTTCCTTGGGAACTCCCACGAGCAATATTTC
CASSFLGNSHEQYF
>TRBV20-1|few|TRBJ2-1|TRBD2
TGCAGTGCCCTAGGGACTAGCGGGATAGATAATGAGCACTTCTTC
CSALGTSGIDNEHFF
>TRBV7-9|many|TRBJ2-1|NA
TGTGCCAGCAGCGCCAGCGGCCTACAGGGGCAGTTCTTC
CASSASGLQGQFF
>TRBV4-1|NA|TRBJ2-3|NA
TGCGCCAACAGCCAAGCCTCACTAGGAGGAAGATTCACAGATACGCAGTATTTT
CANSQASLGGRFTDTQYF
>TRBV4-2|NA|TRBJ1-5|NA
TGTGTCAGCAGCCAGACCGGGATAGGCAAACAGCCCCAGCATTTT
CVSSQTGIGKQPQHF